These 2 T cell receptor beta chains originate from one sample sequenced in a study of T-cell reconstitution after alpha-beta-depleted transplantation in children. Preparing the TCRbeta library involved the use of unique molecular identifiers. MiXCR was run by TCRdb on the PCR reads, yielding one entry per CDR3 protein. The sample lists approximately 800,000 distinct CDR3 sequences, approximately 15% occurring once. The input for sequencing was PBMCs, mostly from graft donor cells, taken 360 days after TCRalphabeta/CD19-depleted stem cell transplant. The receptors stem from a male patient younger than 18 who had a stem cell transplant for acute lymphoblastic leukemia, so the T cells may come from the graft donor.

The chain is built from TRBV4-1 and TRBJ2-1; 7 positions match TRBD2. Trimming took 8 bases from V and 7 from J; bases not matched to a gene: 17. Germline V CDR1 and CDR2: MGHRA, YSYEKL. This CDR3 region has 16 residues. The CDR3 region has the DNA TGCGCCAGCCTGTCCTGGGTGGGAGGGCCCGGGAATGAGCAGTTCTTC. This translates into CASLSWVGGPGNEQFF.

This clonotype showed up just a few times. This chain joins TRBV9 and TRBJ2-3; D remains unclear. The CDR3 length is 14 residues. Germline assignment: CDR1 SGDLS and CDR2 YYNGEE. The V and J ends lost 0 bases and 0 bases respectively, with 5 bases between them. The CDR3 bases are TGTGCCAGCAGCGTAGTCGCTAGCACAGATACGCAGTATTTT. It encodes CASSVVASTDTQYF.